These 22 T cell receptor beta chains were sequenced from one sample in a study of cytomegalovirus exposure and HLA in healthy donors. The PCR had 60 Vbeta and 13 Jbeta primers. Clones were read by immunoSEQ multiplex PCR, and TCRdb kept only the in-frame ones, dropping some. There are 58,000 or so clones in the sample; roughly 73% occur only once, and under 30% lies in the top ten. The specimen was PBMCs. These receptor sequences come from a woman aged 40-49 years in good health and CMV-seropositive.

The chain joins TRBV10-3 to TRBJ1-2; no clear D gene. Germline V gene data show CDR1 as ENHRY and CDR2 as SYGVKD. V dropped 6 bases and J dropped 3 bases, with 11 bases sitting between them. The CDR3 spans 13 residues. CDR3 nucleotides: TGTGCCATCAGGGTTGATGAGGACTATGGCTACACCTTC. Protein: CAIRVDEDYGYTF.

This chain joins TRBV9 and TRBJ2-2; the match to TRBD1 covers 8 bases. The CDR3 consists of 15 residues. Germline V CDR1 and CDR2: SGDLS, YYNGEE. The ends lost 3 bases at V and 5 bases at J; junction bases unmatched: 6. The CDR3 sequence is CASSDRDRLTGELFF. DNA of the CDR3: TGTGCCAGCAGCGACCGGGACAGGCTTACCGGGGAGCTGTTTTTT. Full variable domain (missing parts from reference TRBV9 and TRBJ2-2): DSGVTQTPKHLITATGQRVTLRCSPRSGDLSVYWYQQSLDQGLQFLIQYYNGEERAKGNILERFSAQQFPDLHSELNLSSLELGDSALYFCASSDRDRLTGELFFGEGSRLTVL.

The V and J genes are TRBV6-1 and TRBJ2-7; 8 nucleotides align to TRBD2. The CDR3 contains 14 residues. The germline V gene has CDR1 MNHNS and CDR2 SASEGT. The J segment lost 6 bases and the V segment lost 5 bases, leaving 9 bases of the junction unmatched. The CDR3 nucleotides are TGTGCCAGCAGTCCCCCGCGGGGGGCGGCCGAGCAGTACTTC. Translated: CASSPPRGAAEQYF.

This chain links TRBV10-3 with TRBJ2-7, with TRBD1 identical over 10 bases. The CDR3 contains 15 residues. Germline V lookup: CDR1 ENHRY, CDR2 SYGVKD. J lost 5 bases, V lost 11 bases, and 15 bases had no gene match. The CDR3 reads CASRPGDRGSHEQYF. Here the CDR3 DNA reads TGTGCCTCCAGACCGGGGGACAGGGGTTCCCACGAGCAGTACTTC.

The chain uses TRBV19 and TRBJ2-5; 10 positions match TRBD2. The germline gives CDR1 LNHDA, CDR2 SQIVND (reference sequence). The CDR3 has 14 amino acids. Unmatched junction bases numbered 3, after V lost 6 bases and J lost 2 bases. The CDR3 region has the DNA TGTGCCAGTAGGAAAGCGGGGGGGCAAGAGACCCAGTACTTC. Amino acids: CASRKAGGQETQYF.

There are a few counts of this clone. The chain recombines TRBV2 with TRBJ1-1; D is ambiguous. In germline, CDR1 is SNHLY, CDR2 FYNNEI. The CDR3 length is 14 residues. V lost 6 bases, J lost 1 base, and 12 bases lay in between. The DNA of the CDR3 is TGTGCCAGCAGCTTAGAAGGAGAGAACACTGAAGCTTTCTTT. This codes for CASSLEGENTEAFF.

This clone has more than one count but fewer than ten. The chain links TRBV27 to TRBJ1-6; 9 bases align to TRBD1. Germline trimming cut 4 bases from V and 8 bases from J; bases unmatched to any gene: 3. This CDR3 has 14 amino acids. Germline values: CDR1 MNHEY, CDR2 SMNVEV (reference sequence). The CDR3 coding sequence is TGTGCCAGCAGTTGGGGACAGGGCCATTCACCCCTCCACTTT. It yields the protein CASSWGQGHSPLHF.

The chain combines TRBV4-1 with TRBJ1-1, with D unresolved. The germline gives CDR1 MGHRA, CDR2 YSYEKL. V was shortened by 4 bases and J by 3 bases, with 15 bases between the two germline ends. The CDR3 runs to 15 residues. The CDR3 reads CASSRESGSYTEAFF. The CDR3 region has the DNA TGCGCCAGCAGCCGGGAAAGCGGGAGCTACACTGAAGCTTTCTTT.

This chain joins TRBV19 and TRBJ1-4, with TRBD1 matching over 10 bases. The CDR3 covers 18 residues. Trimming at V came to 6 bases and at J to 0 bases, leaving 10 bases not matched to a gene. The germline V gene has CDR1 LNHDA and CDR2 SQIVND (reference sequence). In DNA, the CDR3 is TGTGCCAGTAGCATCGACAGGGGGCTATTTGCAACTAATGAAAAACTGTTTTTT. The encoded protein is CASSIDRGLFATNEKLFF.

The chain carries TRBV18 and TRBJ1-4; a possible D gene is TRBD1 (6 bases). Per the germline V gene, CDR1 is KGHSH and CDR2 is LQKENI. This CDR3 is built from 15 residues. V was pared by 1 base and J by 8 bases, with 14 bases between. CDR3 coding DNA: TGTGCCAGCTCACCACAGCCGGGGGGGGCCGAAAAACTGTTTTTT. Protein sequence: CASSPQPGGAEKLFF.

This clone was observed a handful of times. J is TRBJ2-1 and V is TRBV6-5; TRBD1 matches at 8 bases. This CDR3 comprises 15 residues. CDR1 and CDR2 (germline): MNHEY, SVGAGI. V lost 4 bases to trimming and J lost 7 bases; unmatched junction nucleotides: 9. The CDR3 spells CASSSWTGRQNEQFF. The DNA for the CDR3 is TGTGCCAGCAGTTCCTGGACAGGGAGACAGAATGAGCAGTTCTTC.

Of note for this clone: Germline is not matched at one junction end, which may reflect a read error. The chain employs TRBV15 and TRBJ1-4, with D perhaps TRBD1 (5 bases). Looked up from germline, CDR1 is LNHNV and CDR2 is YYDKDF (reference sequence). CDR3 length: 18 amino acids. For the CDR3, the DNA is TGTGCCACCAGCCCCAGGGACCCGCGACGTTGGACTAATAAAAAACTGTTTTTT. Translation gives CATSPRDPRRWTNKKLFF.

This clone was seen once. V is TRBV2 and J is TRBJ1-5; 10 bases fit TRBD1. Germline CDR1 SNHLY, CDR2 FYNNEI. The CDR3 contains 15 residues. V trimming: 6 bases; J trimming: 6 bases; junction bases outside the gene matches: 8. The CDR3 bases are TGTGCCAGCAGGCAAGGGACAGGGGTGGGTCAGCCCCAGCATTTT. It translates to CASRQGTGVGQPQHF.

This clone was observed a single time. The rearrangement joins TRBV5-6 to TRBJ1-2; 7 positions match TRBD1. Looked up from germline, CDR1 is SGHDT and CDR2 is YYEEEE. The CDR3 consists of 15 residues. V lost 2 bases to trimming and J lost 8 bases; unmatched junction nucleotides: 12. Here the CDR3 reads CASSFPGTATGGYTF. In nucleotides, the CDR3 is TGTGCCAGCAGCTTTCCCGGGACAGCGACGGGAGGCTACACCTTC. The variable domain in full, completed from reference TRBV5-6 and TRBJ1-2, reads DAGVTQSPTHLIKTRGQQVTLRCSPKSGHDTVSWYQQALGQGPQFIFQYYEEEERQRGNFPDRFSGHQFPNYSSELNVNALLLGDSALYLCASSFPGTATGGYTFGSGTRLTVV.

V usage is TRBV5-4 and J usage is TRBJ2-1; 7 nucleotides agree with TRBD2. CDR1 and CDR2 from the germline V gene are SGHNT and YYREEE (reference sequence). V lost 0 bases to trimming and J lost 3 bases; unmatched junction nucleotides: 3. CDR3 length: 15 residues. The CDR3, as DNA: TGTGCCAGCAGCTTGGGCGGGGGTGACTACAATGAGCAGTTCTTC. This codes for CASSLGGGDYNEQFF.

V is TRBV7-2 and J is TRBJ1-2; TRBD1 agrees at 7 bases. This CDR3 region has 14 residues. Germline lookup yields CDR1 SGHTA and CDR2 FQGNSA. The V segment lost 4 bases and the J segment 6 bases; nucleotides outside the gene matches: 8. DNA of the CDR3: TGTGCCAGCAGCTCGTCGACAGGGAGGAATGGCTACACCTTC. Its protein is CASSSSTGRNGYTF.

Written as DNA, the CDR3 is TGTGCCTGGGACAGGGGTAACTATGGCTACACCTTC. It is translated as CAWDRGNYGYTF. V is TRBV30 and J is TRBJ1-2; 8 bases map to TRBD1. J was trimmed by 1 base and V by 5 bases; bases with no gene match: 0. The CDR3 runs 12 residues. Germline loops: CDR1 GTSNPN, CDR2 SVGIG (reference sequence). Full variable domain (missing parts from reference TRBV30 and TRBJ1-2): SQTIHQWPATLVQPVGSPLSLECTVEGTSNPNLYWYRQAAGRGLQLLFYSVGIGQISSEVPQNLSASRPQDRQFILSSKKLLLSDSGFYLCAWDRGNYGYTFGSGTRLTVV.

The rearrangement joins TRBV4-2 to TRBJ2-1, with 10 bases matching TRBD2. Trimming cost V 0 bases and J 6 bases; bases outside gene matches: 11. Germline loops: CDR1 LGHNA, CDR2 YNFKEQ. The length of the CDR3 is 18 residues. The CDR3 DNA reads as TGTGCCAGCAGCCAAGAGAGCGGGGGGGCCGGGCGTGGCAATGAGCAGTTCTTC. Translating gives CASSQESGGAGRGNEQFF.

The genes are TRBV7-8 and TRBJ1-1, with 8 positions matching TRBD1. The germline CDR1 and CDR2 sequences are SGHVS and FQNEAQ. The V segment lost 4 bases and the J segment 7 bases; nucleotides outside the gene matches: 2. This CDR3 comprises 12 residues. The CDR3 here is CASSSGGGEAFF. CDR3 bases: TGTGCCAGCAGCTCAGGGGGCGGTGAAGCTTTCTTT.

This clone was seen only a few times. This chain's CDR3 is CASGLATDTQYF. The CDR3 region has the DNA TGTGCCAGCGGTCTAGCGACAGATACGCAGTATTTT. The gene calls are TRBV2 and TRBJ2-3; D is possibly TRBD2 (6 bases). This CDR3 is 12 amino acids long. V shed 8 bases and J shed 3 bases, with 9 bases lying between them. Germline assignment: CDR1 SNHLY and CDR2 FYNNEI.

This chain uses TRBV25-1 with TRBJ1-1; no firm D call. The CDR3 consists of 11 residues. The germline gives CDR1 MGHDK, CDR2 SYGVNS. Trimming took 5 bases from V and 3 from J, leaving 4 bases between them. The CDR3 is CASSFYTEAFF. In DNA, the CDR3 is TGTGCCAGCAGTTTCTACACTGAAGCTTTCTTT.

This clone was seen a handful of times. The chain employs TRBV7-2 and TRBJ2-7, with 14 bases fitting TRBD2. J lost 1 base, V lost 1 base, and 0 bases had no gene match. CDR1 is SGHTA, CDR2 FQGNSA, per germline. The CDR3 extends over 16 amino acids. The CDR3 loop is CASSLGTSGGSYEQYF. CDR3 coding DNA: TGTGCCAGCAGCTTAGGGACTAGCGGGGGGTCCTACGAGCAGTACTTC.